Given below is one TCR beta chain in context. What it recognizes is unknown. Clones were sequenced by immunoSEQ multiplex PCR, and TCRdb holds only the in-frame ones, with some missing. The sample has approximately 52,000 clones; 86% are singletons. The sample comes from a study of T cells in localized non-small cell lung cancer. Study-level points and caveats: Adjacent lung held a median roughly 50 of the top 100 tumor clones.

CDR1 is SGHVS and CDR2 is FQNEAQ in the germline V gene. Trimming stripped 0 bases from V and 1 base from J, with 13 bases between. The CDR3 contains 17 residues. The TCR comes from a male donor at least 60 years old with stage III squamous cell lung carcinoma. The input for sequencing was peripheral blood, taken before any cancer treatment. This chain connects TRBV7-8 to TRBJ2-4; D unclear. This CDR3 reads CASSLAGRSIAKNIQYF. The CDR3 bases are TGTGCCAGCAGCTTAGCGGGCAGATCTATTGCCAAAAACATTCAGTACTTC.